This T cell receptor beta chain was recorded in a study of blood T cell repertoires in COVID-19. Study as a whole: Sites in the United States, Italy and Spain provided acute and convalescent COVID-19 samples. Sample material is recorded as cDNA or gDNA derived from T cells, B-cell-depleted T cells, or PBMCs.

The germline V and J ends were trimmed by 5 bases and 0 bases, with 14 bases remaining between them. This CDR3 has 16 residues. CDR1 and CDR2 (germline): SGHAT, FQNNGV. Per the authors' pipeline: Reference gene primer amplification in the assay estimated nucleated cell counts. The table came from immunoSEQ multiplex PCR; TCRdb's copy has only in-frame clones and leaves some out. For V, J and clone size, that table is used; D and trimming come from the DNA. The profile shows over 200,000 clones, roughly 77% of them singletons. This TCR was sampled from a woman of 80 years or more with acute or convalescent COVID-19. The chain links TRBV11-2 to TRBJ1-3; D perhaps matches TRBD1 (5 bases). Sequenced sample: peripheral blood. This CDR3 reads CASSTTRQLSGNTIYF. For the CDR3, the DNA is TGTGCCAGCAGCACCACAAGACAGCTCTCTGGAAACACCATATATTTT.